The clone carrying this T cell receptor (beta chain) was counted only a few times. Its antigen is as yet unknown. Overall study results and limits: In terms of TCR gene usage, tumor memory CD4+ T cells clustered together with blood and lymph node memory CD4+ cells, as well as with lymph node naive CD4+ cells. The larger-cohort validation was restricted to a single TCR beta V-J rearrangement rather than whole repertoires. Tumor Treg TCRs overlapped most with tumor naive CD4+ cells.

Tregs were sorted as CD4+CD25+CD127-/low cells. Germline V CDR1 and CDR2: KGHDR, SFDVKD. V shed 0 bases and J shed 7 bases, with 8 bases lying between them. This CDR3 region has 13 residues. After constant-region reverse-primer amplification, full-length variable regions underwent semi-nested PCR with Nested Universal Primer A. TCRdb re-called the 5' RACE reads through MiXCR, storing one row per CDR3 protein. Seen here are 50,000 to 60,000 distinct CDR3 sequences, roughly 20% observed once, and the top ten hold around 3.2%. The receptor comes from a female donor with breast cancer. The chain couples TRBV24-1 to TRBJ1-2; D call uncertain. The source material was tumor-infiltrating Tregs sorted from the breast tumor. CDR3 in amino acids: CATSDLRSLGYTF. CDR3 bases: TGTGCCACCAGTGATTTGCGCTCTCTTGGCTACACCTTC.